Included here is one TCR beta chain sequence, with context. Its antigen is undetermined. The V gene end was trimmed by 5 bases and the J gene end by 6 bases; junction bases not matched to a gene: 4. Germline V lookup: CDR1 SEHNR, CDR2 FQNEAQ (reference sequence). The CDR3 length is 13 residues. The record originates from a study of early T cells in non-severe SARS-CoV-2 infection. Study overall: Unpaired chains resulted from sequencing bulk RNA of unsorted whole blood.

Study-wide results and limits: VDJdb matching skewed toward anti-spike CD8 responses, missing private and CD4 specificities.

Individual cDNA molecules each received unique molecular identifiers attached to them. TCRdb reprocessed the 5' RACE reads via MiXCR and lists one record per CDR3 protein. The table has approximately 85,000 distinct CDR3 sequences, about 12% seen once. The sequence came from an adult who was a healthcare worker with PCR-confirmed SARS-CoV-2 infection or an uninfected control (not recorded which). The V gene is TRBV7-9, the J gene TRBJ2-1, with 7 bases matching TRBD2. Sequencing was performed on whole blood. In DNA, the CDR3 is TGTGCCAGCAGCCGGGGGACTATCAATGAGCAGTTCTTC. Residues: CASSRGTINEQFF.